This T cell receptor (beta chain) was captured by sequencing in a study of identical twins. Study-level findings and limits: Insertions ran lower in abundant cord blood beta clonotypes, though not in memory repertoires.

As concerns this clonotype: Its antigen is unidentified.

Addition of a universal primer site occurred through template switching, and cDNA carried unique molecular identifiers. TCRdb processed the 5' RACE reads anew with MiXCR; each CDR3 protein has one entry. Of approximately 500,000 distinct CDR3 sequences in the sample, nearly 15% were seen once. The CDR3 covers 13 residues. Germline V gene lookup returns CDR1 SGHRS and CDR2 YFSETQ. With 5 bases clipped from V and 4 bases from J, the junction kept 3 bases outside the gene matches. These records were also assigned to another study, of yellow fever vaccine responses in identical twins.

The sequenced sample consisted of CD4+ T cells sorted from blood. The chain couples TRBV5-1 to TRBJ2-1; 7 positions match TRBD2. The receptor was isolated from a woman younger than 35 in good health. CDR3 in DNA: TGCGCCAGCAGGCCCGGGAGGTACAATGAGCAGTTCTTC. Translated, it gives CASRPGRYNEQFF. Filled out from reference TRBV5-1 and TRBJ2-1, the complete variable domain reads KAGVTQTPRYLIKTRGQQVTLSCSPISGHRSVSWYQQTPGQGLQFLFEYFSETQRNKGNFPGRFSGRQFSNSRSEMNVSTLELGDSALYLCASRPGRYNEQFFGPGTRLTVL.